A single sample gave rise to the 29 T cell receptor beta chains below, sequenced in a study of identifying expanded T cells in peripheral blood. Libraries were prepared by immunoSEQ multiplex PCR; TCRdb keeps only in-frame clonotypes and omits some of them. The repertoire holds 83,000 or so clones, with about 88% as singletons. The sequencing sample was made of blood. The receptor source for this set is a person aged 18 to 75 in good health.

V gene TRBV7-3 combines with J gene TRBJ2-1; D remains unclear. The CDR3 totals 12 residues. From germline, CDR1 is SGHTA and CDR2 FQGTGA. V lost 4 bases, J lost 7 bases, and 8 bases lay in between. The CDR3 region has the DNA TGTGCCAGCAGCTCGGCTGTTAATGAGCAGTTCTTC. This codes for CASSSAVNEQFF.

This chain links TRBV30 with TRBJ2-4; D might be TRBD1 or TRBD2, each matching 5 bases. The CDR3 sequence is 13 residues long. The germline V gene has CDR1 GTSNPN and CDR2 SVGIG (reference sequence). The V gene lost 2 bases and the J gene lost 8 bases, with 13 bases spanning the gap. CDR3 sequence (DNA): TGTGCCTGGAGTATAGGGACGATCGACATTCAGTACTTC. Translated, it gives CAWSIGTIDIQYF.

V and J are TRBV5-4 and TRBJ1-6, with no clear D. The CDR3 sequence is 14 residues long. The ends were cut back, 0 bases at V and 6 bases at J, with 7 bases in the middle. CDR1 and CDR2 (germline): SGHNT, YYREEE (reference sequence). The CDR3 region has the DNA TGTGCCAGCAGCTTGGGACATCTTAATTCACCCCTCCACTTT. This sequence encodes CASSLGHLNSPLHF.

This chain uses TRBV28 with TRBJ2-7; D remains ambiguous. The germline gives CDR1 MDHEN, CDR2 SYDVKM. CDR3 length: 15 residues. V was pared by 4 bases and J by 0 bases, with 13 bases between. The CDR3: CASSSPAPSSYEQYF. For the CDR3, the DNA is TGTGCCAGCAGTTCCCCGGCTCCGAGCTCCTACGAGCAGTACTTC.

This chain joins TRBV11-2 and TRBJ2-1; 9 nucleotides agree with TRBD2. V lost 3 bases to trimming and J lost 2 bases; unmatched junction nucleotides: 8. This CDR3 spans 17 amino acids. CDR1 is SGHAT, CDR2 FQNNGV, per germline. The chain's CDR3 is CASSFISGSPPYNEQFF. In nucleotides, the CDR3 is TGTGCCAGCAGCTTTATTAGCGGGAGTCCCCCCTACAATGAGCAGTTCTTC.

The chain employs TRBV6-6 and TRBJ1-5; D remains ambiguous. This CDR3 comprises 14 residues. V was clipped by 5 bases and J by 5 bases, with 13 bases between them. CDR1 is MNHNY and CDR2 is SVGAGI in the germline V gene (reference sequence). The CDR3 DNA sequence: TGTGCCAGCAGTGCCCCGGGCCGCCATCAGCCCCAGCATTTT. Translating gives CASSAPGRHQPQHF.

The chain couples TRBV7-3 to TRBJ2-6, with D possibly TRBD1 on 6 matching bases. The CDR3 is 19 residues long. Trimming took off 0 bases at V and 4 bases at J, with 19 bases between the two ends. Per germline, CDR1 SGHTA and CDR2 FQGTGA. Here the CDR3 reads CASSLTGPGQRSGANVLTF. CDR3 DNA: TGTGCCAGCAGCTTAACGGGTCCAGGACAGAGGTCCGGGGCCAACGTCCTGACTTTC.

This clone was observed a single time. This sequence joins TRBV9 and TRBJ2-7; 7 bases agree with TRBD1. CDR1 SGDLS and CDR2 YYNGEE come from the germline V gene. J lost 2 bases, V lost 1 base, and 3 bases had no gene match. CDR3 size: 14 residues. CDR3 DNA sequence: TGTGCCAGCAGCGTAAGGGGACAGACCTACGAGCAGTACTTC. Its translation: CASSVRGQTYEQYF.

V usage is TRBV27 and J usage is TRBJ2-1; the D is unclear. Germline-derived CDR1 and CDR2 are MNHEY and SMNVEV (reference sequence). Trimming left V 2 bases short and J 8 bases short, with 10 bases between. The CDR3 runs 13 residues. CDR3 sequence reads: CASSLNFPHEQFF. CDR3 in DNA: TGTGCCAGCAGTTTAAACTTCCCCCATGAGCAGTTCTTC.

The chain employs TRBV7-9 and TRBJ1-2; D is uncertain. From germline, CDR1 is SEHNR and CDR2 FQNEAQ (reference sequence). The CDR3 runs 12 residues. V shed 5 bases and J shed 1 base, with 5 bases lying between them. The CDR3 DNA follows: TGTGCCAGCAGCAGACTTAACTATGGCTACACCTTC. This encodes CASSRLNYGYTF.

This rearrangement joins TRBV18 to TRBJ2-2; no firm D call. Trimming shortened V by 2 bases and J by 0 bases, and 10 bases separated the two germline ends. The CDR3 has 16 amino acids. Germline-derived CDR1 and CDR2 are KGHSH and LQKENI. The CDR3 loop is CASSPFDGSNTGELFF. CDR3 in DNA: TGTGCCAGCTCACCATTCGACGGCTCGAACACCGGGGAGCTGTTTTTT. Variable domain in full (rest from reference TRBV18 and TRBJ2-2): NAGVMQNPRHLVRRRGQEARLRCSPMKGHSHVYWYRQLPEEGLKFMVYLQKENIIDESGMPKERFSAEFPKEGPSILRIQQVVRGDSAAYFCASSPFDGSNTGELFFGEGSRLTVL.

This clone was recorded a few times. The chain employs TRBV14 and TRBJ1-6; D call uncertain. Germline CDR1 SGHDN, CDR2 FVKESK. V shed 4 bases and J shed 9 bases, with 13 bases lying between them. The CDR3 runs to 14 residues. The CDR3 spells CASSRTRTGSPLHF. The CDR3 nucleotides read TGTGCCAGCAGCCGTACTCGCACGGGTTCACCCCTCCACTTT. The whole variable domain, filled in from reference TRBV14 and TRBJ1-6, reads EAGVTQFPSHSVIEKGQTVTLRCDPISGHDNLYWYRRVMGKEIKFLLHFVKESKQDESGMPNNRFLAERTGGTYSTLKVQPAELEDSGVYFCASSRTRTGSPLHFGNGTRLTVT.

V usage is TRBV9 and J usage is TRBJ1-6; TRBD1 is a possible D gene (5 bases). CDR1 SGDLS and CDR2 YYNGEE come from the germline V gene. The length of the CDR3 is 14 residues. V gave up 0 bases and J gave up 10 bases, with 11 bases separating them. Here the CDR3 reads CASSVDQGGSPLHF. CDR3 DNA: TGTGCCAGCAGCGTAGATCAGGGAGGCTCACCCCTCCACTTT.

The chain's CDR3 is CASSRQSGEKLFF. The CDR3 DNA reads TGTGCCAGCTCCAGGCAGTCGGGAGAAAAACTGTTTTTT. This rearrangement joins TRBV6-5 to TRBJ1-4; D unclear. This CDR3 contains 13 residues. The V gene lost 8 bases and the J gene lost 8 bases, with 15 bases spanning the gap. CDR1 and CDR2 (germline): MNHEY, SVGAGI.

The CDR3 DNA sequence: TGTGCCTGGAGTTCCGGGACACTGGGGGGTCAGCCCCAGCATTTT. It translates to CAWSSGTLGGQPQHF. The rearrangement links TRBV30 to TRBJ1-5; D may be TRBD1 (6 bases). Germline values: CDR1 GTSNPN, CDR2 SVGIG (reference sequence). The V end was cut by 2 bases, the J end by 6 bases, with 17 bases between. This CDR3 contains 15 residues.

The chain has TRBV9 and TRBJ1-5; TRBD1 might be the D (6 bases). The CDR3 has 14 residues. Trimming removed 1 base at V and 5 bases at J, with 10 bases between. Germline V lookup: CDR1 SGDLS, CDR2 YYNGEE. CDR3 sequence (DNA): TGTGCCAGCAGCGTATCAGGGGCGGATCAGCCCCAGCATTTT. It yields the protein CASSVSGADQPQHF.

The CDR3 DNA follows: TGTGCCAGCAGCCAAGGTCGGCAGGGGCCCCAGCATTTT. Translation: CASSQGRQGPQHF. The J gene is TRBJ1-5, the V gene TRBV4-2; TRBD1 might be the D (5 bases). V was pared by 1 base and J by 9 bases, with 10 bases between. From germline, CDR1 is LGHNA and CDR2 YNFKEQ. The CDR3 loop spans 13 amino acids.

This rearrangement joins TRBV28 to TRBJ1-3; D is unresolved. This CDR3 region has 16 residues. Trimming removed 5 bases from V and 1 base from J, with 15 bases in between. From germline, CDR1 is MDHEN and CDR2 SYDVKM. Here the CDR3 reads CASSLWTLGSGNTIYF. The DNA of the CDR3 is TGTGCCAGCAGTCTTTGGACGCTTGGATCTGGAAACACCATATATTTT.

This clone appeared a single time. V usage is TRBV18 and J usage is TRBJ1-5; D perhaps matches TRBD1 (5 bases). Germline loops: CDR1 KGHSH, CDR2 LQKENI. Trimming cost V 6 bases and J 10 bases, with 22 bases left between them. The CDR3 loop spans 15 amino acids. The CDR3 here is CASSPTLGDRGPQHF. The DNA of the CDR3 is TGTGCCAGCTCCCCCACATTGGGGGATCGGGGTCCCCAGCATTTT.

This chain connects TRBV2 to TRBJ2-7; TRBD2 might be the D (6 bases). The CDR3 contains 15 residues. CDR1 SNHLY and CDR2 FYNNEI come from the germline V gene. The V end lost 7 bases, the J end lost 6 bases, and 22 bases lay between the germline ends. The CDR3 region has the DNA TGTGCCAGCACCTGGGACGGGACTGGGTTGTTCGAGCAGTACTTC. Protein: CASTWDGTGLFEQYF.

The J gene is TRBJ2-1, the V gene TRBV27; D is tentatively TRBD1 or TRBD2 (6 bases each). This CDR3 has 15 amino acids. CDR1 and CDR2 (germline): MNHEY, SMNVEV (reference sequence). The V and J ends lost 5 bases and 7 bases respectively, with 18 bases between them. CDR3 protein: CASSPARGGLNEQFF. The CDR3, as DNA: TGTGCCAGCAGTCCCGCAAGAGGGGGGTTAAATGAGCAGTTCTTC.

The chain links TRBV4-1 to TRBJ1-6; weak D call: TRBD1 (6 bases). The germline CDR1 and CDR2 sequences are MGHRA and YSYEKL. V lost 4 bases, J lost 3 bases, and 13 bases lay in between. The length of the CDR3 is 16 residues. The CDR3 nucleotides are TGCGCCAGCAGCCGGGAGGAGGGGGGCTATAATTCACCCCTCCACTTT. This sequence encodes CASSREEGGYNSPLHF.

The rearrangement joins TRBV7-9 to TRBJ2-1, with D perhaps matching TRBD1 or TRBD2 (6 bases each). CDR3 length: 14 amino acids. V lost 9 bases, J lost 1 base, and 13 bases lay in between. Germline CDR1 and CDR2: SEHNR and FQNEAQ (reference sequence). The CDR3 coding sequence is TGTGCCAGTAGGGGGGACGGTTCCTACAATGAGCAGTTCTTC. It yields the protein CASRGDGSYNEQFF.

J is TRBJ1-2 and V is TRBV19, with a weak D call TRBD1 (6 bases). CDR3 length equals 15 residues. The germline gives CDR1 LNHDA, CDR2 SQIVND (reference sequence). V shed 4 bases and J shed 5 bases, with 17 bases lying between them. The CDR3 here is CASSTTPGTSYGYTF. For the CDR3, the DNA is TGTGCCAGTAGTACCACGCCCGGGACATCTTATGGCTACACCTTC.

This chain joins TRBV7-9 and TRBJ1-1; possible D gene TRBD1, 5 bases. CDR1 and CDR2 from the germline V gene are SEHNR and FQNEAQ (reference sequence). V lost 5 bases, J lost 7 bases, and 20 bases lay in between. The CDR3 length is 15 residues. This CDR3 reads CASSLISRGANEAFF. CDR3 sequence (DNA): TGTGCCAGCAGCCTGATCTCGAGGGGAGCCAATGAAGCTTTCTTT.

CDR3 region: CSAAGTMNTEAFF. CDR3 DNA sequence: TGCAGCGCCGCAGGGACGATGAACACTGAAGCTTTCTTT. The chain combines TRBV29-1 with TRBJ1-1, with a weak D call TRBD1 (5 bases). The V and J ends lost 7 bases and 0 bases respectively, with 12 bases between them. The V gene's germline CDR1 is SQVTM and CDR2 ANQGSEA. CDR3 size: 13 residues.

This clone was detected once. This chain connects TRBV11-2 to TRBJ1-4; D gene ambiguous. The CDR3 runs to 15 residues. V lost 1 base and J 4 bases, leaving 10 bases between the germline ends. In germline, CDR1 is SGHAT, CDR2 FQNNGV. The CDR3 region is CASSLVGPSNEKLFF. The CDR3 DNA sequence: TGTGCCAGCAGCTTAGTGGGTCCGAGTAATGAAAAACTGTTTTTT.

This chain links TRBV5-6 with TRBJ2-7; TRBD1 aligns across 8 bases. In germline, CDR1 is SGHDT, CDR2 YYEEEE. J was trimmed by 5 bases and V by 6 bases; bases with no gene match: 10. The CDR3 sequence is 14 residues long. CDR3 region: CASNDRGWTNEQYF. In DNA form, the CDR3 reads TGTGCCAGCAACGACAGGGGTTGGACAAACGAGCAGTACTTC.

The sample holds a few counts of this clone. This chain uses TRBV6-4 with TRBJ2-1, with 9 bases identical to TRBD2. J was trimmed by 5 bases and V by 0 bases; bases with no gene match: 2. The CDR3 sequence is 15 residues long. Germline V gene data show CDR1 as MRHNA and CDR2 as SNTAGT. The CDR3 bases are TGTGCCAGCAGTGACTCGGAGCGGGGGGACAATGAGCAGTTCTTC. Its translation is CASSDSERGDNEQFF.